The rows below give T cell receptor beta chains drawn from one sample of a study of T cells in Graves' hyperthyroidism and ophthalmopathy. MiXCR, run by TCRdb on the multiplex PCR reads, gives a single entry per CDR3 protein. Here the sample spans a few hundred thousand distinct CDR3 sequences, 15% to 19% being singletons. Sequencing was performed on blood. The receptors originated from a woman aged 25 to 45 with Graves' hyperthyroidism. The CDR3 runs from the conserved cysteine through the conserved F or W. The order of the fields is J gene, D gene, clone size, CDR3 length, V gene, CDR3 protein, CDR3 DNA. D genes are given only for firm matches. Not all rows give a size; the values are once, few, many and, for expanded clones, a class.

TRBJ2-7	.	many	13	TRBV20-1	CSARDRVSYEQYF	TGCAGTGCTAGAGATCGAGTTTCCTACGAGCAGTACTTC
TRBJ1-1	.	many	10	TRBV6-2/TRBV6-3	CASRGPEAFF	TGTGCCAGCAGAGGACCTGAAGCTTTCTTT
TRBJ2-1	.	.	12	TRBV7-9	CASSWGDVEQFF	TGTGCCAGCAGCTGGGGGGACGTTGAGCAGTTCTTC
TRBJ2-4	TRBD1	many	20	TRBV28	CASSLLRALGGQGTKNIQYF	TGTGCCAGCAGTTTATTGCGTGCTCTAGGGGGACAGGGAACCAAAAACATTCAGTACTTC
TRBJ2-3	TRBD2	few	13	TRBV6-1	CASRGGGTDTQYF	TGTGCCAGCAGGGGGGGAGGGACAGATACGCAGTATTTT
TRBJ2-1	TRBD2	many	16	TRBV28	CASSLPAAGSYNEQFF	TGTGCCAGCAGTTTACCAGCAGCGGGGTCCTACAATGAGCAGTTCTTC
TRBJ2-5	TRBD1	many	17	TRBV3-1	CASSQAVPDRGKETQYF	TGTGCCAGCAGCCAAGCCGTTCCGGACAGGGGGAAAGAGACCCAGTACTTC
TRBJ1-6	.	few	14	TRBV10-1	CASSESIGHSPLHF	TGCGCCAGCAGTGAGTCGATCGGGCACTCACCCCTCCACTTT
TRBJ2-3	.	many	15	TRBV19	CASSIARERTDTQYF	TGTGCCAGTAGTATAGCCCGGGAACGCACAGATACGCAGTATTTT
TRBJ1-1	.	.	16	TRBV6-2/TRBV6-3	CASSYLLRVGDTEAFF	TGTGCCAGCAGTTACCTCCTCAGGGTCGGGGACACTGAAGCTTTCTTT
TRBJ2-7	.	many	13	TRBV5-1	CASSPLRGREQYF	TGCGCCAGCAGCCCCTTAAGGGGACGGGAGCAGTACTTC
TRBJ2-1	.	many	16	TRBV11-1	CASSLGVGSSYNEQFF	TGTGCCAGCAGCTTAGGGGTCGGCAGCTCCTACAATGAGCAGTTCTTC